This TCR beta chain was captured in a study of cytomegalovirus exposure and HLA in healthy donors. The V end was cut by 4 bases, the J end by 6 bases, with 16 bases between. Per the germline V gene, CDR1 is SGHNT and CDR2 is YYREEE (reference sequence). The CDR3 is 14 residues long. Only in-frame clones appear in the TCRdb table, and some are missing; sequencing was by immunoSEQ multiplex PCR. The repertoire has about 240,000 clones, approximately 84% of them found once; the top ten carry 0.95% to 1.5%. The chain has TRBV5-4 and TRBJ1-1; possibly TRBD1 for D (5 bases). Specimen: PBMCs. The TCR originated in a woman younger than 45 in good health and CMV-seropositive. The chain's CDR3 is CASSPAFPGAEAFF. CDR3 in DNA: TGTGCCAGCAGCCCCGCGTTTCCGGGGGCTGAAGCTTTCTTT.